This TCR beta chain is from a study of blood T cells in healthy people across ages. Notes on the study in general: Any conclusive comparison of naive versus antigen-experienced cells was prevented by using unsorted PBMCs. Possibly confounding the expanded clonotype changes was the fact that donor CMV status was unknown. Diversity was higher, and naive CD4+ cells more numerous, in long-lived donors than in aged donors.

This CDR3 has 14 amino acids. The V end was cut by 6 bases, the J end by 1 base, with 14 bases between. CDR1 is DFQATT, CDR2 SNEGSKA, per germline (reference sequence). A second about 7 to 12 cycle PCR used barcoded and J-beta primers. Each cDNA molecule received a tag from a template-switch adaptor that had 12 random nucleotides. TCRdb re-called the 5' RACE reads through MiXCR, storing one row per CDR3 protein. The sample has about 1.1 million distinct CDR3 sequences, around two fifths seen once. In the case of this clonotype: What it binds is not known.

The V and J genes are TRBV20-1 and TRBJ2-3; a possible D gene is TRBD2 (5 bases). This TCR was recovered from a young man in good health. Material for sequencing was blood. CDR3 protein: CSAPERDGTDTQYF. CDR3 nucleotide sequence: TGCAGTGCCCCCGAGAGGGATGGCACAGATACGCAGTATTTT.